A selection of T cell receptor beta chains follows, all from one sample in a study of T cells in narcolepsy. TCRdb keeps only in-frame clones here, not all; method: immunoSEQ multiplex PCR. The repertoire has tens of thousands of clones, approximately 85% of them found once; the top ten carry about 1.3%. Source material: CD45RA- memory CD4+ T cells from PBMCs. The receptors derive from a human donor with narcolepsy. The CDR3 runs from the conserved cysteine through the conserved F or W. A D gene is named only where the DNA matches it firmly. Only some rows state a clone size, as once, few, many or a class for expanded clones.

clone size: NA; J gene: TRBJ2-7; D gene: TRBD2; V gene: TRBV9; CDR3 length: 15; CDR3 protein: CASSPRLAGEGEQYF; CDR3 DNA: TGTGCCAGCAGCCCCCGACTAGCGGGAGAGGGCGAGCAGTACTTC
clone size: few; J gene: TRBJ2-7; D gene: TRBD1; V gene: TRBV5-1; CDR3 length: 14; CDR3 protein: CASSYGDRGPEQYF; CDR3 DNA: TGCGCCAGCAGCTATGGGGACAGGGGTCCCGAGCAGTACTTC
clone size: NA; J gene: TRBJ1-2; D gene: NA; V gene: TRBV20-1; CDR3 length: 10; CDR3 protein: CSLIEYGYTF; CDR3 DNA: TGCAGTCTCATCGAGTATGGCTACACCTTC
clone size: NA; J gene: TRBJ2-5; D gene: TRBD2; V gene: TRBV10-3; CDR3 length: 13; CDR3 protein: CATVSGTGETQYF; CDR3 DNA: TGTGCCACCGTTAGCGGGACGGGAGAGACCCAGTACTTC
clone size: NA; J gene: TRBJ2-5; D gene: NA; V gene: TRBV5-4; CDR3 length: 13; CDR3 protein: CASSQAPGETQYF; CDR3 DNA: TGTGCCAGCAGTCAAGCTCCAGGAGAGACCCAGTACTTC
clone size: few; J gene: TRBJ2-1; D gene: TRBD2; V gene: TRBV4-3; CDR3 length: 17; CDR3 protein: CASSQDRGTSGLNEQFF; CDR3 DNA: TGCGCCAGCAGCCAAGATCGAGGGACTAGCGGCCTCAATGAGCAGTTCTTC
clone size: NA; J gene: TRBJ2-2; D gene: NA; V gene: TRBV2; CDR3 length: 13; CDR3 protein: CASQGSNTGELFF; CDR3 DNA: TGTGCCAGTCAGGGTTCGAACACCGGGGAGCTGTTTTTT
clone size: NA; J gene: TRBJ2-1; D gene: TRBD2; V gene: TRBV7-2; CDR3 length: 16; CDR3 protein: CASSLTSGSGWNEQFF; CDR3 DNA: TGTGCCAGCAGCTTAACTAGCGGCAGCGGGTGGAATGAGCAGTTCTTC
clone size: NA; J gene: TRBJ2-2; D gene: NA; V gene: TRBV9; CDR3 length: 13; CDR3 protein: CASNVANTGELFF; CDR3 DNA: TGTGCCAGCAACGTAGCCAACACCGGGGAGCTGTTTTTT
clone size: NA; J gene: TRBJ1-2; D gene: NA; V gene: TRBV29-1; CDR3 length: 12; CDR3 protein: CSVSPADYGYTF; CDR3 DNA: TGCAGCGTTAGCCCCGCCGACTATGGCTACACCTTC
clone size: NA; J gene: TRBJ2-1; D gene: NA; V gene: TRBV7-3; CDR3 length: 14; CDR3 protein: CASSSDRWGDEQFF; CDR3 DNA: TGTGCCAGCAGCTCCGATCGTTGGGGCGATGAGCAGTTCTTC
clone size: NA; J gene: TRBJ2-2; D gene: NA; V gene: TRBV9; CDR3 length: 14; CDR3 protein: CASSALSVDGELFF; CDR3 DNA: TGCGCCAGCAGCGCTCTAAGTGTTGACGGGGAGCTGTTTTTT
clone size: NA; J gene: TRBJ2-3; D gene: NA; V gene: TRBV11-2; CDR3 length: 12; CDR3 protein: CASSYSTDTQYF; CDR3 DNA: TGTGCCAGCAGCTACTCCACAGATACGCAGTATTTT
clone size: NA; J gene: TRBJ2-1; D gene: NA; V gene: TRBV19; CDR3 length: 13; CDR3 protein: CASSPARSYGLFF; CDR3 DNA: TGTGCCAGTAGTCCCGCCCGGTCTTACGGTCTGTTCTTC
clone size: NA; J gene: TRBJ1-2; D gene: NA; V gene: TRBV7-9; CDR3 length: 13; CDR3 protein: CASSLALSYGYTF; CDR3 DNA: TGTGCCAGCAGCTTAGCGCTAAGCTATGGCTACACCTTC
clone size: NA; J gene: TRBJ1-1; D gene: NA; V gene: TRBV4-3; CDR3 length: 14; CDR3 protein: CASSQEGGFAEAFF; CDR3 DNA: TGCGCCAGCAGCCAAGAAGGTGGTTTCGCTGAAGCTTTCTTT
clone size: NA; J gene: TRBJ2-2; D gene: NA; V gene: TRBV6-5; CDR3 length: 12; CDR3 protein: CASSYRAGELFF; CDR3 DNA: TGTGCCAGCAGTTACAGGGCCGGGGAGCTGTTTTTT
clone size: NA; J gene: TRBJ1-4; D gene: NA; V gene: TRBV28; CDR3 length: 14; CDR3 protein: CASSPGSTNEKLFF; CDR3 DNA: TGTGCCAGCAGCCCGGGGTCTACTAATGAAAAACTGTTTTTT